A single sample gave rise to the 4 T cell receptor beta chains below, sequenced in a study of blood T cell repertoires in COVID-19. TCRdb keeps only in-frame clones here, not all; method: immunoSEQ multiplex PCR. This table has around 190,000 clones, about four fifths appearing once. Sequencing was done on a sample of peripheral blood. The receptors shown here come from a woman aged 55-70 years with COVID-19, enrolled during active disease.

This chain uses TRBV28 with TRBJ1-5; 7 bases line up with TRBD1. Germline CDR1 MDHEN, CDR2 SYDVKM. The V gene end was trimmed by 8 bases and the J gene end by 3 bases; junction bases not matched to a gene: 7. This CDR3 is built from 14 residues. CDR3 nucleotides: TGTGCCAGCGGGGACAGAGACTTCAATCAGCCCCAGCATTTT. It is translated as CASGDRDFNQPQHF.

The chain has TRBV10-2 and TRBJ1-4; D remains unclear. Trimming pared 5 bases from V and 3 bases from J, leaving 4 bases between. The CDR3 extends over 12 amino acids. Germline values: CDR1 WSHSY, CDR2 SAAADI. CDR3 protein: CASSIANEKLFF. In nucleotides, the CDR3 is TGCGCCAGCAGTATAGCTAATGAAAAACTGTTTTTT.

The genes are TRBV6-5 and TRBJ2-2, with D possibly matching TRBD2 (5 bases). The germline V and J ends were trimmed by 7 bases and 1 base, with 10 bases remaining between them. The CDR3 sequence is 14 residues long. Germline loops: CDR1 MNHEY, CDR2 SVGAGI. CDR3 in amino acids: CASTPRGNTGELFF. The CDR3 DNA is TGTGCCAGCACCCCCCGGGGGAACACCGGGGAGCTGTTTTTT.

The genes are TRBV27 and TRBJ1-5; possible D gene TRBD1, 5 bases. The V end was cut by 7 bases, the J end by 4 bases, with 17 bases between. The CDR3 consists of 15 residues. The germline V gene encodes CDR1 MNHEY and CDR2 SMNVEV (reference sequence). The CDR3 nucleotides read TGTGCCAGCAATCGAGTCGGGGGGGTTAATCAGCCCCAGCATTTT. Amino acid sequence: CASNRVGGVNQPQHF.